This T cell receptor (beta chain) was documented in a study of blood T cell repertoires in COVID-19. The germline V gene has CDR1 SGHVS and CDR2 FQNEAQ. The V end lost 5 bases, the J end lost 5 bases, and 13 bases lay between the germline ends. This CDR3 is 14 amino acids long. TCRdb keeps only in-frame clones here, not all; method: immunoSEQ multiplex PCR. The table lists 450,000 or so clones, around 91% of them singletons. The chain joins TRBV7-8 to TRBJ1-5, with D possibly matching TRBD1 (5 bases). The TCR was taken from a man between 18 and 29 years old who had recovered from COVID-19. What was sequenced was PBMCs or T cells enriched from blood (not recorded which). The CDR3 loop is CASSRRGKDQPQHF. As DNA, the CDR3 is TGTGCCAGCAGCCGACGGGGGAAGGATCAGCCCCAGCATTTT.